This T cell receptor (beta chain) was captured in a study of T cell responses to AZD1222 COVID-19 vaccine. The table came from immunoSEQ multiplex PCR; TCRdb's copy has only in-frame clones and leaves some out. The sample carries 140,000 to 150,000 clones, 93% recorded once. CDR3 length equals 20 residues. Germline V gene sequence: CDR1 LNHDA, CDR2 SQIVND (reference sequence). J was trimmed by 4 bases and V by 1 base; bases with no gene match: 18. The sequence derives from an adult in good health. The sequences come from peripheral blood, collected on day 0 of AZD1222 vaccination. This chain uses TRBV19 with TRBJ2-3; TRBD2 matches at 9 bases. The chain's CDR3 is CASSIVGQGEDSGSSDTQYF. In DNA form, the CDR3 reads TGTGCCAGTAGTATAGTTGGGCAGGGCGAGGATAGCGGGAGCTCAGATACGCAGTATTTT.